Listed below are T cell receptor beta chains from one sample, sequenced in a study of blood T cell repertoires in COVID-19. Produced via immunoSEQ multiplex PCR; TCRdb's table is partial and in-frame only. This table has some 75,000 clones, over 60% appearing once. Sequenced material: peripheral blood. The receptors here all came from an elderly woman with active or convalescent COVID-19. CDR3s include the opening cysteine and the closing phenylalanine or tryptophan. The D gene is left open where the match is weak. Clone size, where shown, is once, few, many, or a class for clones that have expanded.

D gene: TRBD1
clone size: once
J gene: TRBJ1-1
V gene: TRBV7-8
CDR3 length: 15
CDR3 DNA: TGTGCCAGCAGCTCTCGGACAGGGTTGAACACTGAAGCTTTCTTT
CDR3 protein: CASSSRTGLNTEAFF

D gene: -
clone size: -
J gene: TRBJ1-2
V gene: TRBV27
CDR3 length: 14
CDR3 DNA: TGTGCCAGCAGTTTATCGCGGGGTGCCGATGGCTACACCTTC
CDR3 protein: CASSLSRGADGYTF

D gene: -
clone size: -
J gene: TRBJ1-1
V gene: TRBV29-1
CDR3 length: 15
CDR3 DNA: TGCAGCGTCGATATAGAGGCACCGGAGCAGACTGAAGCTTTCTTT
CDR3 protein: CSVDIEAPEQTEAFF

D gene: -
clone size: few
J gene: TRBJ1-4
V gene: TRBV7-8
CDR3 length: 17
CDR3 DNA: TGTGCCAGCAGCTTAGCGTTAAACTTTGCAACTAATGAAAAACTGTTTTTT
CDR3 protein: CASSLALNFATNEKLFF

D gene: -
clone size: few
J gene: TRBJ2-7
V gene: TRBV28
CDR3 length: 12
CDR3 DNA: TGTGCCAGCAGCCCGAGTTTATACGAGCAGTACTTC
CDR3 protein: CASSPSLYEQYF

D gene: TRBD1
clone size: -
J gene: TRBJ2-2
V gene: TRBV4-3
CDR3 length: 16
CDR3 DNA: TGCGCCAGCAGCCTCAGGACAGGGGGCACGGCCGGGGAGCTGTTTTTT
CDR3 protein: CASSLRTGGTAGELFF

D gene: -
clone size: -
J gene: TRBJ1-2
V gene: TRBV3-1/TRBV3-2
CDR3 length: 18
CDR3 DNA: TGTGCCAGCAGCCCTCCTTTTGGACAGAATATTCTTAACTATGGCTACACCTTC
CDR3 protein: CASSPPFGQNILNYGYTF

D gene: TRBD1
clone size: -
J gene: TRBJ1-5
V gene: TRBV6-6
CDR3 length: 15
CDR3 DNA: TGTGCCAGCAGTGCGGGACAGGGGTTTGGTCAGCCCCAGCATTTT
CDR3 protein: CASSAGQGFGQPQHF

D gene: TRBD1
clone size: -
J gene: TRBJ2-1
V gene: TRBV5-1
CDR3 length: 15
CDR3 DNA: TGCGCCAGCAGCTCTTCCGGGACAGCACACAATGAGCAGTTCTTC
CDR3 protein: CASSSSGTAHNEQFF

D gene: -
clone size: -
J gene: TRBJ1-2
V gene: TRBV7-2
CDR3 length: 13
CDR3 DNA: TGTGCCAGCAGCTTACAGGGAAACTATGGCTACACCTTC
CDR3 protein: CASSLQGNYGYTF

D gene: -
clone size: once
J gene: TRBJ1-2
V gene: TRBV7-9
CDR3 length: 15
CDR3 DNA: TGTGCCAGCAGTCACTCCGTTGGACAGCTCTATGGCTACACCTTC
CDR3 protein: CASSHSVGQLYGYTF

D gene: TRBD1
clone size: -
J gene: TRBJ1-4
V gene: TRBV5-8
CDR3 length: 15
CDR3 DNA: TGTGCCAGCAGCGGAGGGACAGGGGCTAATGAAAAACTGTTTTTT
CDR3 protein: CASSGGTGANEKLFF

D gene: -
clone size: -
J gene: TRBJ2-6
V gene: TRBV3-1/TRBV3-2
CDR3 length: 19
CDR3 DNA: TGTGCCAGCAGCCATTCGTCGAGCAGGGTAGCGGCTGGGGCCAACGTCCTGACTTTC
CDR3 protein: CASSHSSSRVAAGANVLTF

D gene: TRBD2
clone size: -
J gene: TRBJ2-7
V gene: TRBV7-2
CDR3 length: 16
CDR3 DNA: TGTGCCAGCAGCTTCCTCCCTCTGGGAGGGAGCGACGAGCAGTACTTC
CDR3 protein: CASSFLPLGGSDEQYF

D gene: TRBD1
clone size: -
J gene: TRBJ2-7
V gene: TRBV25-1
CDR3 length: 15
CDR3 DNA: TGTGCCAGCAGCAGAATGACAGGGGCCCCCTACGAGCAGTACTTC
CDR3 protein: CASSRMTGAPYEQYF

D gene: TRBD2
clone size: -
J gene: TRBJ2-3
V gene: TRBV7-9
CDR3 length: 15
CDR3 DNA: TGTGCCAGCAGCTTAGGACTAGCCCTCACAGATACGCAGTATTTT
CDR3 protein: CASSLGLALTDTQYF

D gene: TRBD1
clone size: -
J gene: TRBJ2-2
V gene: TRBV7-6
CDR3 length: 16
CDR3 DNA: TGTGCCAGCACCGAGGACAGGGGGCGTGGCACCGGGGAGCTGTTTTTT
CDR3 protein: CASTEDRGRGTGELFF

D gene: TRBD2
clone size: once
J gene: TRBJ2-3
V gene: TRBV5-1
CDR3 length: 16
CDR3 DNA: TGCGCCAGCAGCAGAACTCCGGGACTAGCAGCAGATACGCAGTATTTT
CDR3 protein: CASSRTPGLAADTQYF

D gene: TRBD1
clone size: -
J gene: TRBJ2-1
V gene: TRBV5-4
CDR3 length: 15
CDR3 DNA: TGTGCCAGCAGCTCCGGACAGGGGGCGATTAATGAGCAGTTCTTC
CDR3 protein: CASSSGQGAINEQFF

D gene: TRBD2
clone size: -
J gene: TRBJ2-5
V gene: TRBV3-1/TRBV3-2
CDR3 length: 15
CDR3 DNA: TGTGCCAGCAGCTTAGGACTAGCGGGAGGGGAGACCCAGTACTTC
CDR3 protein: CASSLGLAGGETQYF

D gene: -
clone size: -
J gene: TRBJ1-6
V gene: TRBV12-3/TRBV12-4
CDR3 length: 13
CDR3 DNA: TGTGCCAGCACCCCGGGACTCCTTTCACCCCTCCACTTT
CDR3 protein: CASTPGLLSPLHF

D gene: TRBD1
clone size: -
J gene: TRBJ1-2
V gene: TRBV6-2/TRBV6-3
CDR3 length: 16
CDR3 DNA: TGTGCCAGCAGTTCCCGCCAGGGACAGGGCTCCTATGGCTACACCTTC
CDR3 protein: CASSSRQGQGSYGYTF

D gene: -
clone size: few
J gene: TRBJ2-7
V gene: TRBV27
CDR3 length: 13
CDR3 DNA: TGTGCCAGCAGTCCGACAGTAGCTGGGGAGCAGTACTTC
CDR3 protein: CASSPTVAGEQYF

D gene: TRBD2
clone size: -
J gene: TRBJ2-3
V gene: TRBV6-5
CDR3 length: 15
CDR3 DNA: TGTGCCAGCAAGGTAGCGGGCCATGGCACAGATACGCAGTATTTT
CDR3 protein: CASKVAGHGTDTQYF